This TCR beta chain originates from a study of shared clonotypes between healthy human individuals. Findings and limits, study-wide: Sampling involved blood alone; tissue repertoires likely differ. The generation probabilities recorded for non-shared clonotypes fell below those of clonotypes shared by all four donors. Several donors shared about 5% of their naive CD4 clonotypes.

Note on this clone: Antigen specificity is unknown.

The data were produced by immunoSEQ multiplex PCR, yet TCRdb's version contains in-frame clones alone and is incomplete. The table records just over 2,000,000 clones, just under 95% of them present only once. CDR3 length equals 15 residues. Trimming cost V 2 bases and J 3 bases, with 12 bases left between them. Looked up from germline, CDR1 is MNHEY and CDR2 is SMNVEV (reference sequence). Naive-designated CD8 cells lacked CD45RO, were positively enriched for CCR7, and omitted terminally differentiated effector memory CD45RA+ cells. The TCR comes from a man between 18 and 29 years old in good health. Sequencing was carried out using naive CD8+ T cells sorted from blood. The V gene is TRBV27, the J gene TRBJ2-3; tentative D call: TRBD1 (5 bases). The CDR3 is CASSLSGAGTDTQYF. The CDR3 DNA is TGTGCCAGCAGTTTAAGTGGGGCAGGGACAGATACGCAGTATTTT.